Many counts were recorded for the clone carrying this T cell receptor beta chain. J gave up 2 bases and V 0 bases, and 7 bases lay outside the gene matches. The CDR3 sequence is 16 residues long. Germline lookup yields CDR1 DFQATT and CDR2 SNEGSKA (reference sequence). cDNA synthesis used a TRAV/TRBV-specific primer set for both chains. A constant-region primer paired with the V-primer adapter amplified TCRs over approximately 18 PCR cycles. TCRdb processed the reads anew with MiXCR; each CDR3 protein has one entry. The table lists under 95,000 distinct CDR3 sequences, roughly a sixth of them singletons. Time point defined: before trial treatment. This sample stems from a study of low-dose radiotherapy and immunotherapy resistance in tumors.

V and J are TRBV20-1 and TRBJ1-3, with TRBD1 matching 7 bases. The sample here was PBMCs, taken before treatment. The clonotype was recovered from a male donor with prostate cancer. The CDR3 reads CSARDRLTGAGNTIYF. CDR3 nucleotides: TGCAGTGCTAGAGATCGATTAACAGGGGCTGGAAACACCATATATTTT.